A selection of T cell receptor beta chains follows, all from one sample in a study of shared clonotypes between healthy human individuals. Assay used: immunoSEQ multiplex PCR; TCRdb lists only in-frame clones, some missing. The sample shows about 980,000 clones, over 60% of them seen only once. Material for sequencing was memory CD4+ T cells sorted from blood. The receptors originated from a man aged 18 to 30 in good health. Each CDR3 is given with its conserved first and last residue. D genes are given only for firm matches. Clone size is stated in some rows and not others, as once, few, many or a class when expanded.

J: TRBJ2-1; V: TRBV15; D: TRBD1; size: few; DNA: TGTGCCACCAGCAGAGGACCGGGACAGGTAAACAATGAGCAGTTCTTC; CDR3: CATSRGPGQVNNEQFF
J: TRBJ2-1; V: TRBV2; D: -; size: -; DNA: TGTGCCAGCGGCCGAGGCGGCACCGGGGACAATGAGCAGTTCTTC; CDR3: CASGRGGTGDNEQFF
J: TRBJ2-7; V: TRBV11-2; D: -; size: once; DNA: TGTGCCAGCAGCCCCGAGTACAGGGCCGTCTACGAGCAGTACTTC; CDR3: CASSPEYRAVYEQYF
J: TRBJ2-4; V: TRBV28; D: -; size: -; DNA: TGTGCCAGCAGCTGGGGCGGGGCTCTAGCCAAAAACATTCAGTACTTC; CDR3: CASSWGGALAKNIQYF
J: TRBJ1-6; V: TRBV11-1; D: -; size: few; DNA: TGTGCCAGCAGCTTACGCCGAGGAAACAGCGGGTATAATTCACCCCTCCACTTT; CDR3: CASSLRRGNSGYNSPLHF
J: TRBJ2-2; V: TRBV4-3; D: TRBD2; size: -; DNA: TGCGCCAGCAGCCCAATAGCGGGGAGGACCCACACCGGGGAGCTGTTTTTT; CDR3: CASSPIAGRTHTGELFF
J: TRBJ2-6; V: TRBV6-1; D: TRBD1; size: -; DNA: TGTGCCAGCGACAGGGAGCCTGGGGCCAACGTCCTGACTTTC; CDR3: CASDREPGANVLTF
J: TRBJ2-7; V: TRBV5-4; D: -; size: -; DNA: TGTGCCAGCAGCCCCGACCGGACCTCCGAGCAGTACTTC; CDR3: CASSPDRTSEQYF
J: TRBJ2-1; V: TRBV11-3; D: -; size: -; DNA: TGTGCCAGCAGCTTAAGTGGGTACAGGGAGAATGAGCAGTTCTTC; CDR3: CASSLSGYRENEQFF
J: TRBJ2-4; V: TRBV28; D: -; size: -; DNA: TGTGCCAGTCAGTCCGGGACGCACAAAAACATTCAGTACTTC; CDR3: CASQSGTHKNIQYF
J: TRBJ1-1; V: TRBV5-6; D: TRBD1; size: -; DNA: TGTGCCAGCAGATATACAGGGGGCTGGACTGAAGCTTTCTTT; CDR3: CASRYTGGWTEAFF
J: TRBJ2-2; V: TRBV5-1; D: -; size: few; DNA: TGCGCCAGCAGCTTAAGCCAAACCGGGGAGCTGTTTTTT; CDR3: CASSLSQTGELFF
J: TRBJ2-7; V: TRBV6-5; D: -; size: -; DNA: TGTGCCAGCAGTCTCGACAGATACGAGCAGTACTTC; CDR3: CASSLDRYEQYF
J: TRBJ2-5; V: TRBV11-2; D: TRBD1; size: once; DNA: TGTGCCAGCAGCTCCTTTAGCTTTCGGACAGGGAATCAAGAGACCCAGTACTTC; CDR3: CASSSFSFRTGNQETQYF
J: TRBJ2-5; V: TRBV5-1; D: -; size: -; DNA: TGCGCCAGCAGCTTGGGCGGGGTCCAAGAGACCCAGTACTTC; CDR3: CASSLGGVQETQYF
J: TRBJ1-1; V: TRBV5-4; D: TRBD1; size: -; DNA: TGTGCCAGCAGCCCCGGGACAGCGAACACTGAAGCTTTCTTT; CDR3: CASSPGTANTEAFF
J: TRBJ2-7; V: TRBV6-5; D: TRBD2; size: -; DNA: TGTGCCAGCACTAGTACTAGAGGCGGGAGGTACGAGCAGTACTTC; CDR3: CASTSTRGGRYEQYF
J: TRBJ2-3; V: TRBV10-2; D: TRBD2; size: -; DNA: TGCGCCAGCACTAGCGGGGGGGCCGCAGATACGCAGTATTTT; CDR3: CASTSGGAADTQYF
J: TRBJ1-2; V: TRBV10-2; D: -; size: -; DNA: TGCGCCAGCAGTGAGGCCTATGGCTACACCTTC; CDR3: CASSEAYGYTF
J: TRBJ2-3; V: TRBV18; D: TRBD2; size: -; DNA: TGTGCCAGCTCGCCTCCTAGCGGGGGGGCCTCGGCAGATACGCAGTATTTT; CDR3: CASSPPSGGASADTQYF
J: TRBJ2-7; V: TRBV5-1; D: -; size: -; DNA: TGCGCCAGCAGCTTCAAACGGGAATTACAGGGTTCCGAGCAGTACTTC; CDR3: CASSFKRELQGSEQYF
J: TRBJ2-7; V: TRBV7-9; D: -; size: -; DNA: TGTGCCAGCAGCTTATTTCCCTACGAGCAGTACTTC; CDR3: CASSLFPYEQYF
J: TRBJ1-1; V: TRBV5-4; D: -; size: few; DNA: TGTGCCAGCAGCCCTTCCAACAGGCGAAACACTGAAGCTTTCTTT; CDR3: CASSPSNRRNTEAFF
J: TRBJ2-7; V: TRBV5-1; D: TRBD1; size: -; DNA: TGCGCCAGCAGCGTGACAGGGGGCGTCTACGAGCAGTACTTC; CDR3: CASSVTGGVYEQYF
J: TRBJ2-1; V: TRBV29-1; D: TRBD2; size: -; DNA: TGCAGCGTTACCTCCCCCCGGCGGGGGGGCTTCACGAGCTCCTACAATGAGCAGTTCTTC; CDR3: CSVTSPRRGGFTSSYNEQFF
J: TRBJ2-1; V: TRBV27; D: TRBD2; size: -; DNA: TGTGCCAGCAGTTTGTCGGGAGGGGCCTACAATGAGCAGTTCTTC; CDR3: CASSLSGGAYNEQFF
J: TRBJ1-5; V: TRBV7-2; D: TRBD1; size: once; DNA: TGTGCCAGCAGCTTAAACAGGGGCGACAATCAGCCCCAGCATTTT; CDR3: CASSLNRGDNQPQHF
J: TRBJ2-1; V: TRBV18; D: TRBD1; size: -; DNA: TGTGCCAGCTCACCTTGGACAGGGCTTGAGCAGTTCTTC; CDR3: CASSPWTGLEQFF
J: TRBJ2-3; V: TRBV7-9; D: -; size: -; DNA: TGTGCCAGCAGCTTAGAGGGAGCGGCTACAGATACGCAGTATTTT; CDR3: CASSLEGAATDTQYF
J: TRBJ2-5; V: TRBV29-1; D: TRBD1; size: -; DNA: TGCAGCGTTGACAGGGGGCGAGGGTTGTACCAAGAGACCCAGTACTTC; CDR3: CSVDRGRGLYQETQYF
J: TRBJ2-5; V: TRBV11-3; D: -; size: -; DNA: TGTGCCAGCAGCTTTGGCGCGGGGGCAGCTGAGACCCAGTACTTC; CDR3: CASSFGAGAAETQYF
J: TRBJ2-3; V: TRBV18; D: TRBD2; size: -; DNA: TGTGCCAGCTCACCACCTCTAGCGGGAGATACAGATACGCAGTATTTT; CDR3: CASSPPLAGDTDTQYF
J: TRBJ2-2; V: TRBV10-3; D: -; size: -; DNA: TGTGCCATCAGTGAGCGTGGGAGTCCGACCGGGGAGCTGTTTTTT; CDR3: CAISERGSPTGELFF
J: TRBJ2-5; V: TRBV2; D: -; size: -; DNA: TGTGCCAGCAGGAGGAGGACAGCCACGGGAGAGACCCAGTACTTC; CDR3: CASRRRTATGETQYF
J: TRBJ1-6; V: TRBV11-2; D: TRBD1; size: -; DNA: TGTGCCAGCAGCTTAGGGACAGGGGCACCCCTCCACTTT; CDR3: CASSLGTGAPLHF
J: TRBJ2-2; V: TRBV4-2; D: TRBD1; size: -; DNA: TGTGCCAGCAGCCAAGATACGGGACAGGGGTGGAACGGGGAGCTGTTTTTT; CDR3: CASSQDTGQGWNGELFF
J: TRBJ2-3; V: TRBV10-3; D: TRBD2; size: -; DNA: TGTGCCATCAGTGCAGAGACTAGCGGGTATAGCACAGATACGCAGTATTTT; CDR3: CAISAETSGYSTDTQYF
J: TRBJ1-1; V: TRBV6-5; D: -; size: few; DNA: TGTGCCAGCAGTTACTCGCGGGGGGGAAACACTGAAGCTTTCTTT; CDR3: CASSYSRGGNTEAFF
J: TRBJ1-2; V: TRBV11-2; D: TRBD1; size: -; DNA: TGTGCCAGCAGCTTGGACGGGACAGCCTATGGCTACACCTTC; CDR3: CASSLDGTAYGYTF
J: TRBJ2-5; V: TRBV18; D: -; size: -; DNA: TGTGCCAGCTCACCACAGGCGGGAGAGACCCAGTACTTC; CDR3: CASSPQAGETQYF
J: TRBJ1-2; V: TRBV28; D: -; size: -; DNA: TGTGCCAGCAGCCAGGAGTATGGCTACACCTTC; CDR3: CASSQEYGYTF
J: TRBJ2-1; V: TRBV7-2; D: -; size: -; DNA: TGTGCCAGCAGCTTAGAGATATCCAATGAGCAGTTCTTC; CDR3: CASSLEISNEQFF
J: TRBJ2-2; V: TRBV10-1; D: TRBD2; size: -; DNA: TGCGCCAGCAGTCCGGGACTAATCTCGAACACCGGGGAGCTGTTTTTT; CDR3: CASSPGLISNTGELFF